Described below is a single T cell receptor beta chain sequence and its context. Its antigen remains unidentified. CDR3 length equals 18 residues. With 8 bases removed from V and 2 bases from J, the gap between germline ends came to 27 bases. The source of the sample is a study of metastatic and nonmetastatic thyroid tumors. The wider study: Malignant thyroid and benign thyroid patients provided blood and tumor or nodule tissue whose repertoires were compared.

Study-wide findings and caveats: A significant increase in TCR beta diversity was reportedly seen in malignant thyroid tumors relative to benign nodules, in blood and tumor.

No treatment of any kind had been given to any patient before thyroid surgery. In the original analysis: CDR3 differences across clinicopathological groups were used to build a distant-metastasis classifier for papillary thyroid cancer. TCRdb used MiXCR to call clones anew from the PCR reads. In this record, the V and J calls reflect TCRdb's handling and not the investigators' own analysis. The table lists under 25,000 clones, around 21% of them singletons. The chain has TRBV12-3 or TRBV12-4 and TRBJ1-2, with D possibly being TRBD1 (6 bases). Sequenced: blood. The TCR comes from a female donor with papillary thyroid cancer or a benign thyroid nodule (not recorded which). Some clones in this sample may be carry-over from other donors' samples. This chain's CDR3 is CASLDRLEDSRANYGYTF. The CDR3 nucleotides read TGTGCCAGCCTTGACCGCCTGGAGGACAGTAGGGCCAACTATGGCTACACCTTC.